Presented here are 19 T cell receptor beta chains from one specimen sequenced in a study of blood T cell repertoires in COVID-19. Repertoires were generated with immunoSEQ multiplex PCR, while TCRdb's copy carries only in-frame clones and drops some. Of roughly 140,000 clones listed, roughly 82% were seen once; the top ten hold about 6.8%. Sample: peripheral blood. The receptors come from a woman aged 45-59 years in a cohort sampled during active or convalescent COVID-19.

This clone was detected only a few times. The CDR3 reads CASSWGQGAGGYTF. The DNA of the CDR3 is TGTGCCAGCAGTTGGGGACAGGGGGCAGGGGGCTACACCTTC. This rearrangement joins TRBV6-5 to TRBJ1-2, with TRBD1 identical over 12 bases. V dropped 4 bases and J dropped 8; count of bases not matched to a gene: 5. CDR1 is MNHEY and CDR2 is SVGAGI in the germline V gene. There are 14 residues in the CDR3.

This rearrangement joins TRBV24-1 to TRBJ2-3, with D unclear. The CDR3 contains 16 residues. V dropped 6 bases and J dropped 2 bases, with 17 bases sitting between them. The germline V gene encodes CDR1 KGHDR and CDR2 SFDVKD. The CDR3 sequence: CATSPPMGSSTDTQYF. CDR3 sequence (DNA): TGTGCCACCAGTCCCCCGATGGGCTCGTCCACAGATACGCAGTATTTT.

The chain links TRBV30 to TRBJ1-1, with 7 bases lining up with TRBD1. The J segment lost 1 base and the V segment lost 5 bases, leaving 10 bases of the junction unmatched. Germline values: CDR1 GTSNPN, CDR2 SVGIG (reference sequence). This CDR3 is built from 15 residues. CDR3 in DNA: TGTGCCTGGTCGGGGACAGCGATGAGGAACACTGAAGCTTTCTTT. Protein product: CAWSGTAMRNTEAFF.

The V gene is TRBV19, the J gene TRBJ2-5; 11 bases line up with TRBD2. With V trimmed by 3 bases and J by 4 bases, 13 bases remained unmatched. Germline values: CDR1 LNHDA, CDR2 SQIVND (reference sequence). The CDR3 is made up of 18 amino acids. CDR3 in amino acids: CASSIKLAGERYGETQYF. The DNA of the CDR3 is TGTGCCAGTAGTATCAAACTAGCGGGGGAGAGGTATGGAGAGACCCAGTACTTC.

The rearrangement uses TRBV4-3 and TRBJ2-1, with 10 nucleotides matching TRBD2. The CDR3 runs to 16 residues. CDR1 is LGHNA and CDR2 is YSLEER in the germline V gene. V dropped 0 bases and J dropped 6; count of bases not matched to a gene: 5. In DNA, the CDR3 is TGCGCCAGCAGCCAAGATCGGGCTAGCGGGGGCAATGAGCAGTTCTTC. Amino acid sequence: CASSQDRASGGNEQFF.

The V gene is TRBV19, the J gene TRBJ2-7, with D possibly TRBD1 on 6 matching bases. The CDR3 consists of 15 residues. Deletions cut 0 bases from V and 7 bases from J, with 16 bases between. Per the germline V gene, CDR1 is LNHDA and CDR2 is SQIVND (reference sequence). CDR3 sequence reads: CASSIEGARNSEQYF. For the CDR3, the DNA is TGTGCCAGTAGTATAGAGGGGGCGCGGAACTCTGAGCAGTACTTC.

The genes are TRBV5-1 and TRBJ2-5; the D gene is possibly TRBD1 (6 bases). V was trimmed by 4 bases and J by 5 bases, leaving 12 bases between them. This CDR3 comprises 13 residues. Germline CDR1 SGHRS, CDR2 YFSETQ. CDR3 DNA sequence: TGCGCCAGCAGCCCAGGGGTCCCCGAGACCCAGTACTTC. The encoded protein is CASSPGVPETQYF.

The genes are TRBV19 and TRBJ2-3; no clear D gene. Trimming removed 3 bases from V and 5 bases from J, with 18 bases in between. The CDR3 consists of 16 residues. The germline gives CDR1 LNHDA, CDR2 SQIVND (reference sequence). The CDR3 spells CASSIEAGTSRDTQYF. As DNA, the CDR3 is TGTGCCAGTAGTATTGAGGCTGGCACTTCCAGAGATACGCAGTATTTT.

CDR3 region: CASSLYGTGASYEQYF. DNA for the CDR3: TGTGCCAGCAGCTTATATGGGACAGGGGCCTCCTACGAGCAGTACTTC. This chain links TRBV13 with TRBJ2-7; 10 bases line up with TRBD1. After removal of 2 bases from V and 0 bases from J, the junction contained 4 bases not matched to a gene. The germline CDR1 and CDR2 sequences are PRHDT and FYEKMQ (reference sequence). CDR3 size: 16 residues.

V and J are TRBV6-5 and TRBJ2-7, with 8 nucleotides matching TRBD2. The CDR3 sequence is 14 residues long. CDR1 MNHEY and CDR2 SVGAGI come from the germline V gene. V shed 7 bases, J shed 3 bases, and the junction held 8 bases outside the gene matches. The CDR3 nucleotides read TGTGCCAGCACGAAAGCGGGGGCACTCTACGAGCAGTACTTC. Translating it yields CASTKAGALYEQYF.

V usage is TRBV5-1 and J usage is TRBJ2-3; D is ambiguous. Trimming pared 3 bases from V and 4 bases from J, leaving 9 bases between. CDR1 and CDR2 (germline): SGHRS, YFSETQ. This CDR3 spans 13 amino acids. The CDR3 loop is CASSYPESDTQYF. For the CDR3, the DNA is TGCGCCAGCAGCTACCCGGAGTCAGATACGCAGTATTTT.

V usage is TRBV24-1 and J usage is TRBJ2-2; D is perhaps TRBD1 (5 bases). The CDR3 loop spans 15 amino acids. The V end was cut by 8 bases, the J end by 4 bases, with 16 bases between. Looked up from germline, CDR1 is KGHDR and CDR2 is SFDVKD. In DNA, the CDR3 is TGTGCCACCACTGCAGAAGGGGCCTCCACCGGGGAGCTGTTTTTT. This gives the protein CATTAEGASTGELFF.

The gene calls are TRBV7-3 and TRBJ1-1; D may be TRBD1 (6 bases). CDR3 size: 18 residues. The ends were cut back, 3 bases at V and 0 bases at J, with 20 bases in the middle. Germline CDR1 and CDR2: SGHTA and FQGTGA. The CDR3 DNA reads TGTGCCAGCAGCTTCCCCACGGACAGCCCCTTCATGAACACTGAAGCTTTCTTT. Protein: CASSFPTDSPFMNTEAFF.

The rearrangement joins TRBV7-8 to TRBJ1-2; D uncertain. Germline CDR1 and CDR2: SGHVS and FQNEAQ. The length of the CDR3 is 13 residues. V was trimmed by 5 bases and J by 7 bases, leaving 14 bases between them. Here the CDR3 reads CASSETTRGGYTF. CDR3 in DNA: TGTGCCAGCAGCGAGACTACTAGAGGTGGCTACACCTTC.

The gene calls are TRBV7-3 and TRBJ2-1, with 9 bases lining up with TRBD1. Germline CDR1 SGHTA, CDR2 FQGTGA. The trim removed 5 bases at V and 4 bases at J, leaving 6 bases unmatched. This CDR3 contains 15 residues. The CDR3, as DNA: TGTGCCAGCAGCCGGGAAGGACAGGGGTACAATGAGCAGTTCTTC. Encoded protein: CASSREGQGYNEQFF.

The J gene is TRBJ1-2, the V gene TRBV4-3; 7 bases map to TRBD1. Trimming at V came to 3 bases and at J to 8 bases, leaving 15 bases not matched to a gene. CDR3 length equals 16 residues. Germline V CDR1 and CDR2: LGHNA, YSLEER. The CDR3 bases are TGCGCCAGCAGCCAGGGGGACAGTGTTCGATCGGTAGGCTACACCTTC. Its protein is CASSQGDSVRSVGYTF.

This sequence joins TRBV4-3 and TRBJ1-2, with TRBD1 as a possible D gene (6 bases). The CDR3 spans 15 residues. Germline CDR1 reads LGHNA; CDR2 reads YSLEER. V was clipped by 0 bases and J by 8 bases, with 16 bases between them. CDR3 in DNA: TGCGCCAGCAGCCAAGATTGGAAAAGGGGGATGGGCTACACCTTC. This codes for CASSQDWKRGMGYTF.

Only a few counts were recorded for this clone. For the CDR3, the DNA is TGTGCCAGCAGCCAACGGGCCGGGACTAGACTAACGACTGCGCAGTATTTT. Protein: CASSQRAGTRLTTAQYF. The V gene is TRBV14, the J gene TRBJ2-3, with TRBD2 identical over 8 bases. The CDR3 is made up of 17 amino acids. Germline V gene data show CDR1 as SGHDN and CDR2 as FVKESK. J lost 10 bases, V lost 2 bases, and 17 bases had no gene match.

The chain has TRBV19 and TRBJ1-2; tentative D call: TRBD1 (6 bases). The CDR3 length is 14 residues. The V and J ends lost 5 bases and 2 bases respectively, with 12 bases between them. CDR1 is LNHDA, CDR2 SQIVND, per germline (reference sequence). The CDR3 DNA sequence: TGTGCCAGTAGTGAAGGACAGCTAAACTATGGCTACACCTTC. Protein: CASSEGQLNYGYTF.